This entry describes one T cell receptor (beta chain). The sample is drawn from a study of CXCR3-negative and CXCR3-positive naive CD8 T cells. Carrying UMI labels, the TRB cDNA libraries were prepared through 5' RACE. TCRdb reprocessed the 5' RACE reads and keeps a single row for each CDR3 protein, giving no DNA. The sample includes about 40,000 distinct CDR3 sequences. The CDR3 covers 15 residues. CDR1 MNHEY and CDR2 SVGEGT come from the germline V gene. This TCR was sampled from a human donor in good health. Some clones in this sample may be carry-over from other donors' samples. The sample was naive CXCR3- CD8+ T cells from blood. Regarding subset: CD45RO-CCR7+CD27+CD95- naive CD8+ T cells lacking CXCR3 (TNR3-). The chain carries TRBV6-2 or TRBV6-3 and TRBJ2-5; TCRdb's D gene call, TRBD1, goes unchecked for lack of DNA. CDR3 residues: CASSPTTGEVETQYF.